Listed below are T cell receptor beta chains from one sample, sequenced in a study of PD-1 blockade in classical Hodgkin lymphoma. TCRdb keeps only in-frame clones here, not all; method: immunoSEQ multiplex PCR. The sample consists of under 80,000 clones, roughly 87% of them appearing once. The sample was peripheral blood mononuclear cells (PBMCs), taken before the fourth cycle of nivolumab. These receptors originate from a human donor with classical Hodgkin lymphoma. CDR3s include the opening cysteine and the closing phenylalanine or tryptophan. The D gene is left open where the match is weak. Rows may omit the clone size; those that give it use once, few, many or a size class.

V gene	CDR3 length	D gene	J gene	clone size	CDR3 protein	CDR3 DNA
TRBV19	15	.	TRBJ1-1	.	CASSPRGTLNTEAFF	TGTGCCAGTAGTCCCCGAGGGACTTTGAACACTGAAGCTTTCTTT
TRBV5-1	14	.	TRBJ2-3	.	CASSFHDGSDTQYF	TGCGCCAGCAGCTTCCACGACGGGAGTGATACGCAGTATTTT
TRBV5-1	12	.	TRBJ2-3	once	CASSPLPDTQYF	TGCGCCAGCAGCCCCTTGCCAGATACGCAGTATTTT
TRBV5-1	14	.	TRBJ2-3	.	CASRIEVHTDTQYF	TGCGCCAGCAGGATAGAGGTTCACACAGATACGCAGTATTTT
TRBV6-5	14	.	TRBJ1-2	.	CASSYSGAELGYTF	TGTGCCAGCAGTTACTCGGGGGCTGAGTTAGGCTACACCTTC
TRBV5-1	15	.	TRBJ2-2	.	CASSSEGIYTGELFF	TGCGCCAGCAGTTCGGAGGGGATATACACCGGGGAGCTGTTTTTT
TRBV5-1	15	.	TRBJ2-5	.	CASSGGTQIKETQYF	TGCGCCAGCAGTGGGGGTACCCAGATAAAAGAGACCCAGTACTTC
TRBV2	13	.	TRBJ1-2	.	CASSETPQGGYTF	TGTGCCAGCAGCGAGACCCCTCAGGGAGGCTACACCTTC
TRBV5-1	15	TRBD2	TRBJ2-1	.	CASTKAGESYNEQFF	TGCGCCAGCACAAAAGCGGGGGAATCCTACAATGAGCAGTTCTTC
TRBV5-1	17	TRBD2	TRBJ2-5	.	CASSRTMGLAGGPAQYF	TGCGCCAGCAGCCGAACTATGGGACTAGCGGGGGGGCCTGCCCAGTACTTC
TRBV2	13	.	TRBJ2-7	.	CASSRQASYEQYF	TGTGCCAGCAGTCGACAGGCGTCCTACGAGCAGTACTTC
TRBV6-5	16	.	TRBJ1-4	.	CASSSRDAATNEKLFF	TGTGCCAGCAGTTCTCGGGACGCTGCAACTAATGAAAAACTGTTTTTT
TRBV19	16	TRBD2	TRBJ2-3	.	CASSILTSGLTDTQYF	TGTGCCAGTAGTATACTTACTAGCGGCCTCACAGATACGCAGTATTTT
TRBV11-2	16	.	TRBJ2-3	.	CASSQGGNVFADTQYF	TGTGCCAGCAGCCAAGGGGGGAACGTTTTCGCAGATACGCAGTATTTT
TRBV6-4	17	TRBD2	TRBJ2-4	.	CASSDPSGGGGKNIQYF	TGTGCCAGCAGTGACCCTAGCGGGGGGGGAGGCAAAAACATTCAGTACTTC
TRBV29-1	13	TRBD1	TRBJ2-5	.	CSGVRTTGGTQYF	TGCAGCGGGGTCCGGACTACAGGGGGGACCCAGTACTTC
TRBV7-8	14	.	TRBJ1-1	.	CASSLVWQNTEAFF	TGTGCCAGCAGCTTAGTATGGCAGAACACTGAAGCTTTCTTT
TRBV9	15	TRBD2	TRBJ2-7	.	CASALGGSTSYEQYF	TGTGCCAGCGCCCTCGGGGGGTCAACATCCTACGAGCAGTACTTC
TRBV11-3	16	.	TRBJ2-1	once	CASSRGGAGAVNEQFF	TGTGCCAGCAGCCGCGGAGGGGCCGGCGCGGTGAATGAGCAGTTCTTC
TRBV5-1	15	TRBD2	TRBJ2-2	.	CASSQAGDNTGELFF	TGCGCCAGCAGCCAAGCGGGGGATAACACCGGGGAGCTGTTTTTT
TRBV7-9	14	.	TRBJ1-4	.	CASSYKADIEKLFF	TGTGCCAGCAGCTATAAGGCCGACATCGAAAAACTGTTTTTT
TRBV7-9	16	TRBD2	TRBJ2-4	.	CASSLEAGGAKNIQYF	TGTGCCAGCAGCCTCGAAGCGGGGGGAGCCAAAAACATTCAGTACTTC
TRBV5-1	13	TRBD2	TRBJ2-7	.	CASSQGAGYEQYF	TGCGCCAGCAGCCAAGGAGCGGGGTACGAGCAGTACTTC
TRBV2	14	.	TRBJ2-5	.	CASSGGRSAETQYF	TGTGCCAGCAGTGGTGGTAGGTCCGCAGAGACCCAGTACTTC
TRBV5-1	13	.	TRBJ2-5	.	CASSRARDETQYF	TGCGCCAGCAGCCGGGCTAGGGACGAGACCCAGTACTTC
TRBV27	13	.	TRBJ1-1	.	CATRGVFNTEAFF	TGTGCCACCCGGGGGGTGTTCAACACTGAAGCTTTCTTT
TRBV10-1	13	.	TRBJ2-3	.	CASSAGPTDTQYF	TGCGCCAGCAGTGCGGGACCAACAGATACGCAGTATTTT
TRBV7-9	15	.	TRBJ1-2	.	CASSLSASAGYGYTF	TGTGCCAGCAGCTTATCTGCCTCCGCAGGTTATGGCTACACCTTC
TRBV5-4	15	TRBD1	TRBJ1-4	.	CASSASDREIEKLFF	TGTGCCAGCAGCGCTTCGGACAGGGAGATCGAAAAACTGTTTTTT
TRBV28	15	TRBD1	TRBJ1-2	.	CASSLRSTGGYGYTF	TGTGCCAGCAGTTTAAGGTCAACAGGGGGCTATGGCTACACCTTC
TRBV7-9	12	.	TRBJ1-5	.	CASSSGDQPQHF	TGTGCCAGCAGCTCTGGGGATCAGCCCCAGCATTTT
TRBV5-1	14	TRBD2	TRBJ2-5	.	CASSNGGAGETQYF	TGCGCCAGCAGCAACGGGGGGGCCGGGGAGACCCAGTACTTC
TRBV4-1	15	TRBD1	TRBJ1-4	.	CASRGPGGVNEKLFF	TGCGCCAGCAGGGGTCCAGGGGGCGTTAATGAAAAACTGTTTTTT
TRBV11-2	17	.	TRBJ1-6	.	CASQPQQGVTYNSPLHF	TGTGCCAGCCAGCCCCAACAAGGGGTCACCTATAATTCACCCCTCCACTTT
TRBV4-1	16	.	TRBJ1-4	.	CASSQDYTGPNEKLFF	TGCGCCAGCAGCCAAGATTATACAGGGCCTAATGAAAAACTGTTTTTT
TRBV5-4	15	TRBD1	TRBJ2-7	.	CASSDTGGSIYEQYF	TGTGCCAGCAGCGACACAGGGGGATCCATATACGAGCAGTACTTC
TRBV7-2	16	.	TRBJ2-1	.	CASSLERAGTYNEQFF	TGTGCCAGCAGCTTAGAGAGGGCAGGGACCTACAATGAGCAGTTCTTC
TRBV27	14	.	TRBJ1-1	.	CASSLTGTRAEAFF	TGTGCCAGCAGTTTAACGGGGACAAGGGCTGAAGCTTTCTTT
TRBV5-1	14	.	TRBJ1-1	.	CASSGNPPVEQAFF	TGCGCCAGCAGCGGGAATCCCCCCGTAGAACAAGCTTTCTTT
TRBV5-1	13	.	TRBJ1-1	once	CASSLGSNTEAFF	TGCGCCAGCAGCTTGGGGTCTAACACTGAAGCTTTCTTT
TRBV5-1	15	.	TRBJ2-5	.	CASSFEGGPRETQYF	TGCGCCAGCAGCTTCGAGGGGGGGCCGCGGGAGACCCAGTACTTC
TRBV4-1	15	.	TRBJ2-3	.	CASSQDQGRTDTQYF	TGCGCCAGCAGCCAAGATCAGGGCCGCACAGATACGCAGTATTTT
TRBV28	15	TRBD1	TRBJ2-1	.	CASALPGTGGNEQFF	TGTGCCAGCGCTTTACCTGGGACAGGGGGGAATGAGCAGTTCTTC
TRBV5-1	15	.	TRBJ2-1	.	CASSLGDSNNNEQFF	TGCGCCAGCAGCTTGGGGGATTCAAATAACAATGAGCAGTTCTTC
TRBV19	13	.	TRBJ1-2	.	CASMRGMNYGYTF	TGTGCCAGTATGAGGGGAATGAACTATGGCTACACCTTC
TRBV11-1	16	.	TRBJ1-1	.	CASRKGAGVMNTEAFF	TGTGCCAGCAGAAAAGGGGCAGGAGTAATGAACACTGAAGCTTTCTTT
TRBV6-1	15	TRBD1	TRBJ2-2	.	CASSEQGASGGELFF	TGTGCCAGCAGTGAACAGGGGGCGTCAGGCGGGGAGCTGTTTTTT
TRBV5-1	15	.	TRBJ1-6	once	CASSLAGIRNSPLHF	TGCGCCAGCAGCTTGGCTGGGATACGAAATTCACCCCTCCACTTT
TRBV5-1	15	TRBD1	TRBJ2-3	.	CASSPGTGGSDTQYF	TGCGCCAGCAGCCCAGGGACAGGGGGGTCAGATACGCAGTATTTT